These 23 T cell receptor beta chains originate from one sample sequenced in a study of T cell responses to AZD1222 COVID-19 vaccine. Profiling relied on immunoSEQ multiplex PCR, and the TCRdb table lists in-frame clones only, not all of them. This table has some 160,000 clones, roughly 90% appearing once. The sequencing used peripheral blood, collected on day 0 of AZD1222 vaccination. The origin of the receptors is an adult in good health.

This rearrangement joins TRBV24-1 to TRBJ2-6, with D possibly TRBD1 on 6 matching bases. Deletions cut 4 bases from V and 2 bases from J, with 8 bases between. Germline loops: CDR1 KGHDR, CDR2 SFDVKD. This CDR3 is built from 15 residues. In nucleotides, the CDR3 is TGTGCCACCAGTGAAGGGACAACTGGGGCCAACGTCCTGACTTTC. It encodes CATSEGTTGANVLTF.

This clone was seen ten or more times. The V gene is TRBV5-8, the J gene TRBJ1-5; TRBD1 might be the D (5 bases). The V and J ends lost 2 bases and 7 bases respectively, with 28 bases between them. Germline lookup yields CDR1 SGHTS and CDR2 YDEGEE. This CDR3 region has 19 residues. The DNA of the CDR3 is TGTGCCAGCAGCTTCTTGGACATAATTTCGCATTACATGTCCCAGCCCCAGCATTTT. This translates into CASSFLDIISHYMSQPQHF.

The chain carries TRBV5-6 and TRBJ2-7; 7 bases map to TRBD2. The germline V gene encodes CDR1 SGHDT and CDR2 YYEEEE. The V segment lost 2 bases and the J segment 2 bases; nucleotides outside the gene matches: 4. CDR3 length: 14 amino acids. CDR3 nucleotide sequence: TGTGCCAGCAGCTTAGGGGACTACCCCTACGAGCAGTACTTC. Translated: CASSLGDYPYEQYF.

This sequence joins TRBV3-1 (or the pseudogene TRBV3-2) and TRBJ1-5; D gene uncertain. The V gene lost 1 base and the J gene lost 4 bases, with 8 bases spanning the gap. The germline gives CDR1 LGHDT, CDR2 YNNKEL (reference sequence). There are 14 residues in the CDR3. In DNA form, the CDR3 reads TGTGCCAGCAGCCAAGGCCCGAGAAATCAGCCCCAGCATTTT. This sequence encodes CASSQGPRNQPQHF.

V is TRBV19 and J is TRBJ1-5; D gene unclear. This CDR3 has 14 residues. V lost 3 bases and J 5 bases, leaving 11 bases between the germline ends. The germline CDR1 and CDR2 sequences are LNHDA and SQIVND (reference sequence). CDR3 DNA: TGTGCCAGTAGTATTCGAGGAGATCATCAGCCCCAGCATTTT. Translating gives CASSIRGDHQPQHF.

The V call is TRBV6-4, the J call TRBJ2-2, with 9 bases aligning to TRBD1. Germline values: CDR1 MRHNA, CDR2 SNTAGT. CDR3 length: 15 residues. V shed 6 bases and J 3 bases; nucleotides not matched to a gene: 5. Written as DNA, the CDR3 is TGTGCCAGCAGCCCAACAGGGGGCGACACCGGGGAGCTGTTTTTT. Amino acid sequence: CASSPTGGDTGELFF.

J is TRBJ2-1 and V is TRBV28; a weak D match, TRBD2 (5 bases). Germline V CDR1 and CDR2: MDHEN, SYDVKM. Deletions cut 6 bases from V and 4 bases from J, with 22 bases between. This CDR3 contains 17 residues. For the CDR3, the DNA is TGTGCCAGCAGACCTAGACGCGGTAGCGCGACTTACAATGAGCAGTTCTTC. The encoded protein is CASRPRRGSATYNEQFF.

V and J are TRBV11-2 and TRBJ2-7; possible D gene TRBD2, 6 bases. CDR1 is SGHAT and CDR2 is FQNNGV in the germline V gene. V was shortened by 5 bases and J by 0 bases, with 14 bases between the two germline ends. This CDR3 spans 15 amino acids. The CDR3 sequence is CASSPREYLSYEQYF. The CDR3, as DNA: TGTGCCAGCAGCCCACGGGAGTACCTCTCCTACGAGCAGTACTTC.

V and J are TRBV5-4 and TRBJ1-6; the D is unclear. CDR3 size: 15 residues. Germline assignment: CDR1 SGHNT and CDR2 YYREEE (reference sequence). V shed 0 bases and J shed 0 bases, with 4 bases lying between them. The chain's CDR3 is CASSLGSSYNSPLHF. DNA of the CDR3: TGTGCCAGCAGCTTGGGGAGCTCCTATAATTCACCCCTCCACTTT.

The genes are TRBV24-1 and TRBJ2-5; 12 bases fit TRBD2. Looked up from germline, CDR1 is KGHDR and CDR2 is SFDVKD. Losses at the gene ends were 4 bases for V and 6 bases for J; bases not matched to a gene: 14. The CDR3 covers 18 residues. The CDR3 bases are TGTGCCACCAGTGACTCGGGAGATCTAGCGGGAGGGCCGAAGACCCAGTACTTC. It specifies CATSDSGDLAGGPKTQYF.

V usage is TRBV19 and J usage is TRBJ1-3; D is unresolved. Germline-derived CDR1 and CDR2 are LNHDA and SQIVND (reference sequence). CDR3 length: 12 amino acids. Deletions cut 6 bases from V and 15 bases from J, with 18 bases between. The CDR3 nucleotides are TGTGCCAGTAGCGGACCGTTACGCGGGAGATATTTT. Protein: CASSGPLRGRYF.

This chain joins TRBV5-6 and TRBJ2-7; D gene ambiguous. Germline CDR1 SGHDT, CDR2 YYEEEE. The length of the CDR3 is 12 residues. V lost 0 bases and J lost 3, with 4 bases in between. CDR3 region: CASSLGVYEQYF. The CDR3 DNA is TGTGCCAGCAGCTTGGGGGTCTACGAGCAGTACTTC.

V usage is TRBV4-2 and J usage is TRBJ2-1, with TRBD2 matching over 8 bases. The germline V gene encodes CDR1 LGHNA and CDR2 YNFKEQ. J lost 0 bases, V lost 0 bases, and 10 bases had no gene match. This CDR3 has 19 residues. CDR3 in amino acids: CASSQDPTSGTSSYNEQFF. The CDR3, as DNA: TGTGCCAGCAGCCAAGACCCCACTAGCGGTACCAGCTCCTACAATGAGCAGTTCTTC.

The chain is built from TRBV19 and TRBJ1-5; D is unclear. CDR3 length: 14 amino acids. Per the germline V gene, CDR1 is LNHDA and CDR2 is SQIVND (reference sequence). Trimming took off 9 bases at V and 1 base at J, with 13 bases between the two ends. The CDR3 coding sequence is TGTGCCAGCCAGGACCTGGAGAGCAATCAGCCCCAGCATTTT. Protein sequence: CASQDLESNQPQHF.

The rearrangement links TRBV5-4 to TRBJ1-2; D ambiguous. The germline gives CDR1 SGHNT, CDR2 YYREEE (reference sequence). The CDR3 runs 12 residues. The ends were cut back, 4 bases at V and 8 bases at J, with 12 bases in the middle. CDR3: CASSTQLQGYTF. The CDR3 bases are TGTGCCAGCAGCACCCAGTTGCAGGGCTACACCTTC. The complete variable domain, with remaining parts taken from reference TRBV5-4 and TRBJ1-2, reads ETGVTQSPTHLIKTRGQQVTLRCSSQSGHNTVSWYQQALGQGPQFIFQYYREEENGRGNFPPRFSGLQFPNYSSELNVNALELDDSALYLCASSTQLQGYTFGSGTRLTVV.

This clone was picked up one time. The CDR3 loop reads CASRPGRNMNTEAFF. The DNA of the CDR3 is TGTGCCAGCCGCCCGGGACGAAACATGAACACTGAAGCTTTCTTT. V and J are TRBV6-2 or TRBV6-3 and TRBJ1-1, with a tentative D call TRBD1 (5 bases). CDR3 size: 15 residues. The germline V and J ends were trimmed by 8 bases and 0 bases, with 16 bases remaining between them. Germline V gene sequence: CDR1 MNHEY, CDR2 SVGEGT.

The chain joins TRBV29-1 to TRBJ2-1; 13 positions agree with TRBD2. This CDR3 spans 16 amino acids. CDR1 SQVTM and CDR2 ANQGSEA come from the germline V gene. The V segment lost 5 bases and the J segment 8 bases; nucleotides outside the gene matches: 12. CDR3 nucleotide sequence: TGCAGCGTTCGCGGACTAGCGGGAGAAGGGACGGATGAGCAGTTCTTC. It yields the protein CSVRGLAGEGTDEQFF.

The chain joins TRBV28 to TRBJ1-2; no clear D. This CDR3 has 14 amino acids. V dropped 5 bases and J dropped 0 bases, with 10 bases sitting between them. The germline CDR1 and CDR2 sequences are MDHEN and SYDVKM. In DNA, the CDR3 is TGTGCCAGCAGTCCGCTCGCTACTAACTATGGCTACACCTTC. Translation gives CASSPLATNYGYTF.

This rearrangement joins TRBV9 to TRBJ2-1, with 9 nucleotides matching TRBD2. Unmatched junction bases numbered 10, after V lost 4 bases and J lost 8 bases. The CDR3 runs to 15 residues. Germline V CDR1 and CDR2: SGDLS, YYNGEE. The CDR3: CASSPWGGRAHEQFF. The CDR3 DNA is TGTGCCAGCAGCCCCTGGGGCGGGAGGGCCCATGAGCAGTTCTTC.

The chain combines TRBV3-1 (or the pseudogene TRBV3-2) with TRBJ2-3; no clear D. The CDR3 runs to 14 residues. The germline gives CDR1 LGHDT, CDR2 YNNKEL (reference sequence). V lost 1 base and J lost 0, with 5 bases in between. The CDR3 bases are TGTGCCAGCAGCCAAGCCCCTAGCACAGATACGCAGTATTTT. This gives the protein CASSQAPSTDTQYF.

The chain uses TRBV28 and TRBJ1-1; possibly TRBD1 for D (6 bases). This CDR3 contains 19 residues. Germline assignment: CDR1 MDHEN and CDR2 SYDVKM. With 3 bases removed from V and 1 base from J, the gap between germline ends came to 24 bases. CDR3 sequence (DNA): TGTGCCAGCAGTTTCCTGCACCACAGGGTCTCGGGAACGAACACTGAAGCTTTCTTT. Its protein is CASSFLHHRVSGTNTEAFF. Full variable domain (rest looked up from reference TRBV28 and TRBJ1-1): DVKVTQSSRYLVKRTGEKVFLECVQDMDHENMFWYRQDPGLGLRLIYFSYDVKMKEKGDIPEGYSVSREKKERFSLILESASTNQTSMYLCASSFLHHRVSGTNTEAFFGQGTRLTVV.

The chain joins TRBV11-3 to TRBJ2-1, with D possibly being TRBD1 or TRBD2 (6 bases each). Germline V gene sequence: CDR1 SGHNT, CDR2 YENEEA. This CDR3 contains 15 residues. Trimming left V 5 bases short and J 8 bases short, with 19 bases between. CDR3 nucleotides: TGTGCCAGCAGCCGCAGATTAGGGGGGAACCATGAGCAGTTCTTC. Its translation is CASSRRLGGNHEQFF.

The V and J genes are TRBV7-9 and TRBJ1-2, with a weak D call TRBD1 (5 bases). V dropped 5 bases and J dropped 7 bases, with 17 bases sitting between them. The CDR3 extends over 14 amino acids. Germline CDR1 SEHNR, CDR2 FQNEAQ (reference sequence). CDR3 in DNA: TGTGCCAGCAGCCCGCTTGAGGGGATCGGTGGCTACACCTTC. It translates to CASSPLEGIGGYTF.